This is a list of T cell receptor beta chains from one sample in a study of blood T cells in healthy people across ages. MiXCR, applied by TCRdb to the 5' RACE reads, yields one record per CDR3 protein. The sample yields hundreds of thousands of distinct CDR3 sequences, around 24% seen once. The same data also contributed to another study, on T cells of mothers and their children.

Sequencing was carried out using blood. These receptors were taken from a boy younger than 18 in good health. CDR3s include the opening cysteine and the closing phenylalanine or tryptophan. Each record gives: clone size, J gene, V gene, D gene, CDR3 DNA, CDR3 protein. D genes are given only for firm matches. Not every row has a clone size; where given, it reads once, few, many or a size class.

few	TRBJ2-5	TRBV28	TRBD2	TGTGCCAGCACCCTGGGTAGCGGGGGTTCAGTCGAGACCCAGTACTTC	CASTLGSGGSVETQYF
-	TRBJ1-4	TRBV7-9	TRBD1	TGTGCCAGCAGCTTCAGATTGACAGGGACTAATGAAAAACTGTTTTTT	CASSFRLTGTNEKLFF
-	TRBJ2-1	TRBV6-1	TRBD2	TGTGCCATCCACGGACTAGCGGGGGGAGGTGGCAATGAGCAGTTCTTC	CAIHGLAGGGGNEQFF
-	TRBJ2-3	TRBV12-3/TRBV12-4	-	TGTGCCAGCAGTTCGTGGGGTCGCACAGATACGCAGTATTTT	CASSSWGRTDTQYF
few	TRBJ2-3	TRBV28	TRBD1	TGTGCCAGCAGTCCGTTGACAGGGTCGGATACGCAGTATTTT	CASSPLTGSDTQYF
-	TRBJ2-3	TRBV20-1	TRBD2	TGCAGTGCCGAGGATGGGCGGGGGGTAGATACGCAGTATTTT	CSAEDGRGVDTQYF
-	TRBJ1-6	TRBV7-2	TRBD1	TGTGCCAGCAGGCGAGAGACAGGGGGCGGATCACCCCTCCACTTT	CASRRETGGGSPLHF
-	TRBJ2-7	TRBV28	TRBD1	TGTGCCAGCAGGGATTCGGGACAGGGGACCTACGAGCAGTACTTC	CASRDSGQGTYEQYF
-	TRBJ2-1	TRBV4-3	-	TGCGCCAGCAGCCAAGATTCCAGGACCAACAATGAGCAGTTCTTC	CASSQDSRTNNEQFF
few	TRBJ2-7	TRBV12-3/TRBV12-4	-	TGTGCCAGCAGTTTGAGGGGGGGCGCTTCTCATCAGTACTTC	CASSLRGGASHQYF
few	TRBJ2-7	TRBV6-2/TRBV6-3	TRBD1	TGTGCCAGCAGACAGGGGGCGGCCCACGAGCAGTACTTC	CASRQGAAHEQYF
-	TRBJ2-5	TRBV14	-	TGTGCCAGCAGCCAAGATGGAGGTTTCCAAGAGACCCAGTACTTC	CASSQDGGFQETQYF
few	TRBJ1-2	TRBV6-6	TRBD1	TGTGCCAGCGGTTACCGGGACAGGGAGATCTATGGCTACACCTTC	CASGYRDREIYGYTF
few	TRBJ2-5	TRBV7-2	TRBD2	TGTGCCAGCAGCTCAACTAGCGCCGGGACCCAGTACTTC	CASSSTSAGTQYF
few	TRBJ2-5	TRBV7-2	TRBD2	TGTGCCAGCAGCGTACGAAGCGGGAGAGGGATCCAAGAGACCCAGTACTTC	CASSVRSGRGIQETQYF
few	TRBJ2-1	TRBV6-6	-	TGTGCCAGCAGTGTGAGGAGAGGTGGGAGTGAAGGGAATGAGCAGTTCTTC	CASSVRRGGSEGNEQFF
-	TRBJ1-4	TRBV28	TRBD1	TGTGCCAGCAGTTCCCAGGGGGCGACCTGGGAAAAACTGTTTTTT	CASSSQGATWEKLFF
once	TRBJ2-1	TRBV7-9	TRBD2	TGTGCCAGCAGCGGAGGGGTTGCGGGGGGGCCTGGCAATGAGCAGTTCTTC	CASSGGVAGGPGNEQFF
-	TRBJ1-1	TRBV27	TRBD1	TGTGCCAGCAGCACTCCCGGGACAGGCGAAGCTTTCTTT	CASSTPGTGEAFF
few	TRBJ1-2	TRBV28	-	TGTGCCAGCAGTTGGACGGATTCTTATGGCTACACCTTC	CASSWTDSYGYTF
-	TRBJ1-2	TRBV7-2	TRBD1	TGTGCCAGCAGCTCGGACAGGGGTCCCTATGGCTACAACTTC	CASSSDRGPYGYNF
-	TRBJ2-3	TRBV4-2	-	TGTGCCAGCAGCCAGAGAGTTAGCACAGATACGCAGTATTTT	CASSQRVSTDTQYF
-	TRBJ2-1	TRBV7-2	-	TGTGCCAGCAGCCCGCGGGACTTCTCCTACAATGAGCAGTTCTTC	CASSPRDFSYNEQFF
-	TRBJ2-5	TRBV9	TRBD2	TGTGCCAGCAGCGCCGGGACTAGCGGGGGCCGTGACCAAGAGACCCAGTACTTC	CASSAGTSGGRDQETQYF
-	TRBJ2-3	TRBV7-2	TRBD2	TGTGCCAGCAACGAACAAGGACTAGCGACTAGCACAGATACGCAGTATTTT	CASNEQGLATSTDTQYF
few	TRBJ2-3	TRBV28	-	TGTGCCAGCAGTTCTTATAGTTACACAGATACGCAGTATTTT	CASSSYSYTDTQYF
many	TRBJ2-1	TRBV12-3/TRBV12-4	-	TGCGCCAGCAGGCTCAGTGGATCCTACAATGAGCAGTTCTTC	CASRLSGSYNEQFF
once	TRBJ2-7	TRBV7-2	-	TGTGCCAGCAGCCAGTTCCCGGAGGGAGGCTACGAGCAGTACTTC	CASSQFPEGGYEQYF
few	TRBJ1-5	TRBV7-2	-	TGTGCCAGCAGCTTGGGAAGTTTCAATCAGCCCCAGCATTTT	CASSLGSFNQPQHF
-	TRBJ2-5	TRBV2	-	TGTGCCAGCAAAGTAAGGGGGGCGGTCGAGACCCAGTACTTC	CASKVRGAVETQYF
few	TRBJ2-7	TRBV6-2/TRBV6-3	-	TGTGCCAGCAGACCCCGACAGGTAGAAACCTACGAGCAGTACTTC	CASRPRQVETYEQYF
-	TRBJ1-3	TRBV4-2	-	TGTGCCAGCAGCCAGGGACTGGGAAACACCATATATTTT	CASSQGLGNTIYF
few	TRBJ2-2	TRBV12-3/TRBV12-4	TRBD2	TGTGCCAGCAGTTTCTCGGGGGGGACGAACACCGGGGAGCTGTTTTTT	CASSFSGGTNTGELFF
many	TRBJ1-1	TRBV15	TRBD1	TGTGCCACCAGCAGAGACAGGGGGGGCGGTGAAGCTTTCTTT	CATSRDRGGGEAFF
many	TRBJ2-7	TRBV20-1	-	TGCAGTGCTAGCCGACCGGGGACCTACGAGCAGTACTTC	CSASRPGTYEQYF
few	TRBJ2-1	TRBV7-9	-	TGTGCCAGCGGCTTACCCGAACAGAACAATGAGCAGTTCTTC	CASGLPEQNNEQFF
few	TRBJ2-1	TRBV2	TRBD2	TGTGCCAGCAGTCCCGGGACTAGCGGACCACATGAGCAGTTCTTC	CASSPGTSGPHEQFF
few	TRBJ2-5	TRBV18	-	TGTGCCAGCTCACCAGACTCTGGACAAGAGACCCAGTACTTC	CASSPDSGQETQYF
-	TRBJ1-1	TRBV6-5	-	TGTGCCAGCAGTTTAGGATTGTGGAACACTGAAGCTTTCTTT	CASSLGLWNTEAFF
few	TRBJ2-3	TRBV7-2	TRBD2	TGTGCCAGCAGCTGGGTTCCGGAGCGGGGGGTCACAGATACGCAGTATTTT	CASSWVPERGVTDTQYF
few	TRBJ1-2	TRBV20-1	-	TGCAGTGCTAGCGAACAGGGTCTCTGGCTGGACTATGGCTACACCTTC	CSASEQGLWLDYGYTF
few	TRBJ1-1	TRBV29-1	TRBD1	TGCAGCATATGGACAGGGCTGGCGAACACTGAAGCTTTCTTT	CSIWTGLANTEAFF
-	TRBJ1-2	TRBV20-1	-	TGCAGTGCTCCCAACTACAAACAGGTCTTAGCAGGCTACACCTTC	CSAPNYKQVLAGYTF
few	TRBJ2-5	TRBV2	-	TGTGCTAGTGGGGGGATCCTCCAAGAGACCCAGTACTTC	CASGGILQETQYF
-	TRBJ2-2	TRBV20-1	-	TGCAGACAGTCAACCGGGGAGCTGTTTTTT	CRQSTGELFF
-	TRBJ2-7	TRBV15	TRBD1	TGTGCCACCAGCGTAACCGGGACAGGGTTATACGAGCAGTACTTC	CATSVTGTGLYEQYF
-	TRBJ2-1	TRBV20-1	-	TGCAGTGCAACCGCGGGATCGGCGTCCTACAATGAGCAGTTCTTC	CSATAGSASYNEQFF